This T cell receptor beta chain was identified in a study of CXCR3-negative and CXCR3-positive naive CD8 T cells. Study details: The total count of TRB reads reached around 130 million, and each library contributed about 1.5 +/- 0.3 million. Findings of the study overall: Similar levels of surface CD5 were seen between naive subsets; TCR strength was inferred from TRB CDR3 properties. Higher TRB CDR3 hydrophobicity marked CXCR3-positive naive cells relative to CXCR3-negative naive cells.

All TRB cDNA libraries came from 5' RACE performed with UMI labels. One entry per CDR3 protein, without DNA, is what TCRdb gives after re-calling the 5' RACE reads. This repertoire comprises 45,000 or so distinct CDR3 sequences; its ten largest clones make up 1.5% to 2%. Concerning this clonotype: What it binds is not known.

The sequence came from a human donor in good health. Some clones in this sample may be carry-over from other donors' samples. Sequencing used naive CXCR3- CD8+ T cells from blood. Regarding subset: CD45RO-CCR7+CD27+CD95- naive CD8+ T cells lacking CXCR3 (TNR3-).

The CDR3 is CASSLIGTDTQYF. The chain uses TRBV12-3 or TRBV12-4 and TRBJ2-3. CDR3 length: 13 residues.